Listed below are T cell receptor beta chains from one sample, sequenced in a study of naive and memory T cell subsets. TCRdb redid the calling of the 5' RACE reads with MiXCR, one entry per CDR3 protein. The table lists more than 45,000 distinct CDR3 sequences, 7.2% of them singletons. These receptors all come from a male donor in good health. Both conserved end residues are part of each CDR3. Fields, in order: J gene, V gene, clone size, CDR3 protein. Clone size, where shown, is once, few, many, or a class for clones that have expanded.

TRBJ2-1 | TRBV20-1 | NA | CSAAFPGVNEQFF
TRBJ2-1 | TRBV3-1 | NA | CASSQDPSRSYNEQFF
TRBJ2-6 | TRBV7-9 | NA | CASSSGANVLTF
TRBJ2-2 | TRBV7-9 | NA | CASSLSADTGELFF
TRBJ2-5 | TRBV5-4 | few | CASSFGQETQYF
TRBJ1-1 | TRBV20-1 | NA | CSARDYWGSRENTEAFF
TRBJ2-5 | TRBV18 | NA | CASSPLRIQETQYF
TRBJ2-7 | TRBV5-1 | many | CASSWWGQGHSEQYF
TRBJ2-1 | TRBV14 | NA | CASSRGSGGNEQFF
TRBJ2-7 | TRBV3-1 | few | CASSQDLGEQYF
TRBJ2-1 | TRBV4-1 | many | CASSQVDLGISYNEQFF
TRBJ1-1 | TRBV3-1 | many | CASSRTGTMNTEAFF
TRBJ2-4 | TRBV7-9 | few | CASSFEGAKNIQYF
TRBJ2-2 | TRBV29-1 | NA | CSAPGRNTGELFF
TRBJ1-6 | TRBV15 | NA | CATSRDGQAYNSPLHF
TRBJ2-1 | TRBV9 | many | CASSGGGSYNEQFF
TRBJ2-3 | TRBV20-1 | NA | CSASRTGLSGDTQYF
TRBJ1-3 | TRBV29-1 | many | CSVGTRTGEASTPGNTIYF
TRBJ2-5 | TRBV11-2 | many | CASSPGGTSGGAMTQYF
TRBJ1-4 | TRBV18 | many | CASSPIPGTNEKLFF
TRBJ1-4 | TRBV6-1 | NA | CASSEWTGLGEKLFF
TRBJ2-7 | TRBV20-1 | many | CSAVRRRTYEQYF
TRBJ1-1 | TRBV5-1 | few | CASSLRADTEAFF
TRBJ1-5 | TRBV18 | few | CASSSAGQGWIGNQPQHF
TRBJ2-1 | TRBV11-1 | NA | CASSSGTGKYNEQFF
TRBJ2-5 | TRBV29-1 | few | CSVSRVQETQYF
TRBJ2-1 | TRBV5-6 | NA | CASSLDRPDLQFF
TRBJ1-1 | TRBV4-1 | many | CASSQGALQGGGNTEAFF
TRBJ2-1 | TRBV14 | many | CASSLGPKPLDEQFF
TRBJ2-1 | TRBV7-6 | NA | CASSTPSGDNEQFF
TRBJ2-2 | TRBV3-1 | NA | CASSQEGDSDTGELFF
TRBJ1-3 | TRBV18 | many | CASSPVQGTASGNTIYF
TRBJ2-3 | TRBV27 | many | CASSFTGPSTDTQYF
TRBJ2-1 | TRBV4-1 | many | CASSQDWERGRSYNEQFF
TRBJ1-6 | TRBV14 | NA | CASSQAGTGNSPLHF
TRBJ2-6 | TRBV3-1 | many | CASSHGLAGAAANVLTF
TRBJ1-2 | TRBV6-5 | many | CASSRTGQDGYTF
TRBJ2-2 | TRBV14 | NA | CASSQELTGNTGELFF
TRBJ2-7 | TRBV18 | NA | CASSQGQYEQYF
TRBJ2-7 | TRBV18 | many | CASSESTGSTYEQYF
TRBJ1-1 | TRBV25-1 | NA | CASSEVEGRGSNLNTEAFF
TRBJ2-5 | TRBV5-1 | many | CASSLAGQPQETQYF
TRBJ2-7 | TRBV5-1 | NA | CASSPLAGAYEQYF
TRBJ1-1 | TRBV28 | many | CASSPGGMGTEAFF
TRBJ2-5 | TRBV27 | few | CASSSRTSGRGQETQYF
TRBJ1-1 | TRBV3-1 | NA | CASSPTGQMNTEAFF
TRBJ1-5 | TRBV2 | few | CASSEQGVKNQPQHF
TRBJ2-5 | TRBV2 | few | CASRDQNSVLKETQYF
TRBJ1-2 | TRBV20-1 | NA | CSARGTEGAGYTF
TRBJ2-3 | TRBV11-2 | few | CASSPLGDRDRTDTQYF
TRBJ1-1 | TRBV4-1 | many | CASSPGQGASNTEAFF
TRBJ1-5 | TRBV19 | many | CASSIYGQPQHF
TRBJ1-2 | TRBV5-4 | few | CASSLENRGEWNGYTF
TRBJ2-1 | TRBV6-1 | NA | CASSVSGGAGISYNEQFF
TRBJ1-2 | TRBV30 | NA | CAWTWGSGYTF
TRBJ2-6 | TRBV21-1 | few | CASSKVERNSGANVLTF
TRBJ2-2 | TRBV13 | few | CASSLGGYNTGELFF
TRBJ2-7 | TRBV4-2 | few | CASSQEGGPAYEQYF
TRBJ1-5 | TRBV20-1 | NA | CSAKLRGSVSNQPQHF
TRBJ1-5 | TRBV5-1 | many | CASSLAQNQPQHF